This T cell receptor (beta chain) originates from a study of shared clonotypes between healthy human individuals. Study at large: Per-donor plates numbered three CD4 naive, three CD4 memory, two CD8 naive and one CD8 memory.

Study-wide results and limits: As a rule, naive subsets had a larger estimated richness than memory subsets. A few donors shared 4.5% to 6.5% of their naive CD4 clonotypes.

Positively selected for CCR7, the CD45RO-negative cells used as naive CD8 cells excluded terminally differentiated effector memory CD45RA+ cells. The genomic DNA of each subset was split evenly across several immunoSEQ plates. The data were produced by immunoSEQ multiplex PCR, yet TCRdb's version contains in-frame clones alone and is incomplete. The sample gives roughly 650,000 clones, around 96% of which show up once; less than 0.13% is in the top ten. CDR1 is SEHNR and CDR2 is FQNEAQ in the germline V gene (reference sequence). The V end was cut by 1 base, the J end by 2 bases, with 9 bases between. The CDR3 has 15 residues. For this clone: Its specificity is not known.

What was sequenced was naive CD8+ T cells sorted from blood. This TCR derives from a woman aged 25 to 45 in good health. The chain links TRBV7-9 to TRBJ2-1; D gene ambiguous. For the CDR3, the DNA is TGTGCCAGCAGCTTAGGTGTGTCACCCTACAATGAGCAGTTCTTC. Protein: CASSLGVSPYNEQFF.